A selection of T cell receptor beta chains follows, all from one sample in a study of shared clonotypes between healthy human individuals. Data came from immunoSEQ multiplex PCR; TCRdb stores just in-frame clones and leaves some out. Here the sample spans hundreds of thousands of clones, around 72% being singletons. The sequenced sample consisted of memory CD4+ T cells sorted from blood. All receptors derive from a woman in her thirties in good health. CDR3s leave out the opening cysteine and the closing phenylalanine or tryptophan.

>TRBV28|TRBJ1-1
ASSFPQVNTEAF
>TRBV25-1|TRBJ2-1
ASGEISGRALSYNEQF
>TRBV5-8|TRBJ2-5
ASSSTGAETQY
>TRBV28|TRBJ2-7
ATKGGYEQY
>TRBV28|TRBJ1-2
ASSKRDGRTYGYT
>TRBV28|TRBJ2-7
ASSSTQPGHYEQY
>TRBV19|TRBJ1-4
ASSPTNGRDEKLF
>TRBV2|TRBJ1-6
ASSEGSPLH
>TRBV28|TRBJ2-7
ASSFTLVAGGTYEQY
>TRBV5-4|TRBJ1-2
ASSLWNRGPGGGYT
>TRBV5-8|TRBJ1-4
ASSSWGGEGEKLF
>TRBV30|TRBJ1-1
AWSVRPNTEAF
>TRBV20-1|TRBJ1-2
SAPARGYT
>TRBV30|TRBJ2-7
AWSRGSNSEQY
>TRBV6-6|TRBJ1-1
ASSYSKDVEAF
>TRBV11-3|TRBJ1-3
ASSLDSGRSGNTIY
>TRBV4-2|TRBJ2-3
ASSQDGLAGARDTQY
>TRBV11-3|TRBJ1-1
ASSTSPRTQAF
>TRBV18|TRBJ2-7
ASSPPTSGSHEQY
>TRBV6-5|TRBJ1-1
ASSYTDSYTEAF
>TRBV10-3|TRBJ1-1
AISESTLPAF
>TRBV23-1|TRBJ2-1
ASSQSRGRTYNEQF
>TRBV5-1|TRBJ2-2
ASSLGGETGELF
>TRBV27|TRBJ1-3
ASIPTGEGSGNTIY
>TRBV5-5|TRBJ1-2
ASSSEQGWGYT
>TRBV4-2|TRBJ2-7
ASSQAGTGYLEQY
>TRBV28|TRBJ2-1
ATSGTSGSSSYNEQF
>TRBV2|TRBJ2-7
ASSGQMGYEQY